This T cell receptor beta chain was sequenced in a study of T cell changes during pregnancy in multiple sclerosis. Profiling relied on immunoSEQ multiplex PCR, and the TCRdb table lists in-frame clones only, not all of them. The sample records approximately 52,000 clones, 85% to 95% being singletons. The CDR3 extends over 12 amino acids. Germline V gene data show CDR1 as GTSNPN and CDR2 as SVGIG (reference sequence). Trimming removed 2 bases at V and 3 bases at J, with 7 bases between. Specimen: CD4+ T cells from peripheral blood mononuclear cells, collected in the third trimester of pregnancy. The gene calls are TRBV30 and TRBJ1-1; D is ambiguous. This TCR was recovered from a female donor with multiple sclerosis, enrolled in a pregnancy study. The CDR3 spells CAWSPLHTEAFF. CDR3 bases: TGTGCCTGGAGTCCGCTACACACTGAAGCTTTCTTT.